This T cell receptor (beta chain) derives from a study of blood T cell repertoires in COVID-19. V gave up 6 bases and J gave up 8 bases; unmatched junction bases: 8. This CDR3 region has 13 residues. CDR1 is ENHRY, CDR2 SYGVKD, per germline. Repertoires were generated with immunoSEQ multiplex PCR, while TCRdb's copy carries only in-frame clones and drops some. Among some 89,000 clones, roughly three quarters were seen once, and the ten largest hold about 11%. This clonotype was obtained from a man aged 65-85 years with acute or convalescent COVID-19. Source material: peripheral blood. The chain has TRBV10-3 and TRBJ1-2; 8 bases align to TRBD1. As DNA, the CDR3 is TGTGCCATCAGCATGGACAGGGTTGACGGCTACACCTTC. Its protein product is CAISMDRVDGYTF.